This TCR beta chain was captured by sequencing in a study of T cells in Graves' hyperthyroidism and ophthalmopathy. Findings and caveats of the study: Blood also carried most thyroid clonotypes expanded above 0.001.

The V gene lost 5 bases and the J gene lost 0 bases, with 5 bases spanning the gap. The CDR3 is 12 residues long. CDR1 is GTSNPN, CDR2 SVGIG, per germline (reference sequence). Amplification yielded TCR beta CDR3 regions, with RNA transcripts as the source. The HTBI primer set served for first-round RT-PCR of the TCR CDR3. TCRdb reanalysed the multiplex PCR reads using MiXCR and keeps one entry per CDR3 protein. The data show 500,000 to 650,000 distinct CDR3 sequences, approximately 15% seen once. There are many counts of this clonotype. As yet, its antigen is unknown. Researchers defined stable Graves' hyperthyroidism as no ophthalmopathy progression within 18 months. Newly diagnosed hyperthyroidism, duration under 2 months, in patients aged 18 to 65.

This chain joins TRBV30 and TRBJ1-3; D is undetermined. The sample consisted of blood. The sequence was obtained from a woman aged 40 to 49 with Graves' hyperthyroidism. The CDR3: CAWDNSGNTIYF. As DNA, the CDR3 is TGTGCCTGGGACAACTCTGGAAACACCATATATTTT.